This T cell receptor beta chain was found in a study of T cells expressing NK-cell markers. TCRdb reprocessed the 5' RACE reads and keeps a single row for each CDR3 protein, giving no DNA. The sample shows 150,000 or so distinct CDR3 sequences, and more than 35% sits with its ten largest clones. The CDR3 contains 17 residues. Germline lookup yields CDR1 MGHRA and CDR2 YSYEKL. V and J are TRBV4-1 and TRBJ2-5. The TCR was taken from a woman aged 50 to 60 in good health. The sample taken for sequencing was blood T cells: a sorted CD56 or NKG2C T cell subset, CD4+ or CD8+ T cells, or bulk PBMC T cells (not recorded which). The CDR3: CASSQEGAGSGQETQYF.